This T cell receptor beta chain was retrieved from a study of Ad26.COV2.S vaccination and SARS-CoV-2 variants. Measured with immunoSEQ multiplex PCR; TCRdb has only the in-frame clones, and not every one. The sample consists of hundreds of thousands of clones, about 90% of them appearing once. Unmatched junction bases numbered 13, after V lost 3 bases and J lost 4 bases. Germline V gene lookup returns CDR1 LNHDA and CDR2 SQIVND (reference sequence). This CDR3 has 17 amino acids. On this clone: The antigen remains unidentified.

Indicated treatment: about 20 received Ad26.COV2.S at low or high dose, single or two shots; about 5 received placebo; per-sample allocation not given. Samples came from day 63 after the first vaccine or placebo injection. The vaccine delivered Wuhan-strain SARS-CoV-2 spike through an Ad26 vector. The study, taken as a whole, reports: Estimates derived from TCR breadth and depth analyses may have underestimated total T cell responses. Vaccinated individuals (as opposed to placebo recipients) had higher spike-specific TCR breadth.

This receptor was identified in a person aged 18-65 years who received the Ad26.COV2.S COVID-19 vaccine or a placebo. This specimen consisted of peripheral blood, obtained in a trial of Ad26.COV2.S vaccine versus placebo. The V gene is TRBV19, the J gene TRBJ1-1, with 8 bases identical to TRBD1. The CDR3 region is CASSIPGAGGAGTEAFF. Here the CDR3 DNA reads TGTGCCAGTAGTATCCCAGGGGCAGGGGGCGCGGGCACTGAAGCTTTCTTT.